This T cell receptor beta chain was captured in a study of T cell repertoires in aging, cancer and after chemotherapy. Study-level background: Healthy donor repertoires were recorded over several months to years and showed clear clonal overlap. The whole study produced a dataset of some 9 million TCR reads. Study results and limitations: Median generation probability rose over the chemotherapy interval in each cancer cohort, suggesting rebound thymic output. Healthy donors lost TCR diversity with age mainly through richness, cancer patients through richness and evenness.

Rearranged V-D-J TRB sequences were amplified with a mixed TRB-A/B primer pool. MiXCR, applied by TCRdb to the multiplex PCR reads, yields one record per CDR3 protein. The data contain roughly 9,900 distinct CDR3 sequences, around 32% of them seen just once; the ten biggest clones take up about 3%. The CDR3 spans 14 residues. Trimming took off 2 bases at V and 8 bases at J, with 11 bases between the two ends. Germline V gives CDR1 SGHDT, CDR2 YYEEEE. TCR beta rearrangements were amplified from peripheral blood genomic DNA. Worth noting for this clonotype: The antigen remains unidentified.

The V call is TRBV5-6, the J call TRBJ1-6; possibly TRBD1 for D (5 bases). The sequencing input was blood. The receptor was isolated from a human donor in good health. The CDR3 region has the DNA TGTGCCAGCAGCTTAGACAGTACTTATTCACCCCTCCACTTT. Translation gives CASSLDSTYSPLHF.